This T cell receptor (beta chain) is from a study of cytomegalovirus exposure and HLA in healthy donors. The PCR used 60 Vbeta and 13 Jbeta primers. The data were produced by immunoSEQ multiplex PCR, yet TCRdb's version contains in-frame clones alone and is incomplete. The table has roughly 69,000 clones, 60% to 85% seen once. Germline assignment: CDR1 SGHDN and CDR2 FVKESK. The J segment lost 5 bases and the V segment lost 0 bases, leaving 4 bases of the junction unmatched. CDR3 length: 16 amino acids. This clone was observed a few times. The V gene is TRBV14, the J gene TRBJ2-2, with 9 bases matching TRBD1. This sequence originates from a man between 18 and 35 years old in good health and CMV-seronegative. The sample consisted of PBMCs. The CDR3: CASSQDLGTGTGELFF. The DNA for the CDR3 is TGTGCCAGCAGCCAAGATCTAGGGACAGGGACCGGGGAGCTGTTTTTT.